Listed below are T cell receptor beta chains from one sample, sequenced in a study of control samples from healthy donors and cancer patients. Using immunoSEQ multiplex PCR, the repertoire was profiled, and TCRdb retains in-frame clones only, with some absent. The table shows roughly 88,000 clones, with 90% to 95% occurring only once. Sequencing was performed on blood. These receptors all come from a man between 50 and 59 years old in good health. Each CDR3 is given with its conserved first and last residue. A D gene is named only where the DNA matches it firmly. Some rows mark clone size as missing; the rest say once, few, many or name a class of expanded clone.

clone size,D gene,V gene,CDR3 length,J gene,CDR3 DNA,CDR3 protein
-,TRBD2,TRBV10-2,14,TRBJ2-7,TGCGCCAGCAGGGGGGACCGCGCAGCGGGAGAGCAGTACTTC,CASRGDRAAGEQYF
-,-,TRBV4-2,14,TRBJ2-7,TGTGCCAGCAGCCAAGTAGCCTCAAGCTACGAGCAGTACTTC,CASSQVASSYEQYF
-,-,TRBV27,14,TRBJ1-5,TGTGCCAGCAGTTTTGGGGGTAGCAATCAGCCCCAGCATTTT,CASSFGGSNQPQHF
-,-,TRBV2,11,TRBJ2-2,TGTGCCAGCAGGGTCGCCGGGGAGCTGTTTTTT,CASRVAGELFF
-,TRBD1,TRBV27,15,TRBJ1-2,TGTGCCAGCAGTTCCTGGACAGGGGGCGACTATGGCTACACCTTC,CASSSWTGGDYGYTF
few,-,TRBV5-1,13,TRBJ2-7,TGCGCCAGCAGCCGCGGCGGTAACTACGAGCAGTACTTC,CASSRGGNYEQYF
once,-,TRBV27,16,TRBJ1-6,TGTGCCAGCGCATATCGACATGTTAACTATAATTCACCCCTCCACTTT,CASAYRHVNYNSPLHF
-,TRBD2,TRBV27,16,TRBJ2-7,TGTGCCAGCAGTTATAACCCGGGACTAGCGTCGTACGAGCAGTACTTC,CASSYNPGLASYEQYF
-,-,TRBV27,15,TRBJ1-1,TGTGCCAGCAGTAGGACCTTTAGATTGAACACTGAAGCTTTCTTT,CASSRTFRLNTEAFF
-,TRBD1,TRBV18,17,TRBJ1-3,TGTGCCAGCTCACCAACCGGGACAGGCCTCTCTGGAAACACCATATATTTT,CASSPTGTGLSGNTIYF
-,-,TRBV7-9,13,TRBJ2-2,TGTGCCAGCAGCTTCGAGCAAACCGGGGAGCTGTTTTTT,CASSFEQTGELFF
-,-,TRBV18,16,TRBJ1-2,TGTGCCAGCTCACCCTTGGCAACCGGGAGCGGCTATGGCTACACCTTC,CASSPLATGSGYGYTF
once,TRBD2,TRBV9,15,TRBJ2-7,TGTGCCAGCAGTTTTGGGGCGGGGGGAGCCTACGAGCAGTACTTC,CASSFGAGGAYEQYF
-,-,TRBV6-4,14,TRBJ2-5,TGTGCCAGCAGTGACCAACTCGGGGTTGGGACCCAGTACTTC,CASSDQLGVGTQYF
-,TRBD2,TRBV15,15,TRBJ2-1,TGTGCCACCAGCAGAGTTGGTCTAGCGGGGTTTGAGCAGTTCTTC,CATSRVGLAGFEQFF
-,-,TRBV7-2,15,TRBJ1-1,TGTGCCAGCAGCCACGGAGGACAGTTGAACACTGAAGCTTTCTTT,CASSHGGQLNTEAFF
-,-,TRBV5-4,15,TRBJ2-1,TGTGCCAGCAGCTTCGAAGGAGGCTCTTACAATGAGCAGTTCTTC,CASSFEGGSYNEQFF
-,-,TRBV10-3,12,TRBJ1-1,TGTGCCATCAGTGGGGTGAACACTGAAGCTTTCTTT,CAISGVNTEAFF
few,-,TRBV6-1,13,TRBJ1-2,TGTGCCAGCAGTGAAGGGCCGATGAGCAGCTACACCTTC,CASSEGPMSSYTF
-,-,TRBV19,13,TRBJ1-2,TGTGCCAGTAGTATCGGTCTTAACTATGGCTACACCTTC,CASSIGLNYGYTF
few,TRBD1,TRBV27,14,TRBJ1-6,TGTGCCACCAGGGGGCTCGGCTATAATTCACCCCTCCACTTT,CATRGLGYNSPLHF
-,-,TRBV30,13,TRBJ2-5,TGTGCCTGGAGTAGAGAGAACCAAGAGACCCAGTACTTC,CAWSRENQETQYF
-,-,TRBV5-5,13,TRBJ1-2,TGTGCCAGCAGTTTCGGGACAACCTATGGCTACACCTTC,CASSFGTTYGYTF
-,-,TRBV11-2,12,TRBJ1-1,TGTGCCAGCATCGACAGTGGCCCTGAAGCTTTCTTT,CASIDSGPEAFF
-,-,TRBV6-2/TRBV6-3,15,TRBJ1-5,TGTGCCAGCAGCCACAACGGGGTGGTAAATCAGCCCCAGCATTTT,CASSHNGVVNQPQHF
few,-,TRBV6-6,11,TRBJ1-1,TGTGCCAGCAGTTTCGGTCCCCAAGCTTTCTTT,CASSFGPQAFF
-,-,TRBV30,16,TRBJ1-5,TGTGCCTGGAGTGCAGCCCTCGGGAGTAGCAATCAGCCCCAGCATTTT,CAWSAALGSSNQPQHF
-,TRBD1,TRBV9,17,TRBJ1-3,TGTGCCAGCAGCGTAGAGGGGACAGGGGGTTCTGGAAACACCATATATTTT,CASSVEGTGGSGNTIYF
-,-,TRBV6-5,15,TRBJ1-3,TGTGCCAGCAGCCAGAGGGAGGCCTCTGGAAACACCATATATTTT,CASSQREASGNTIYF
-,TRBD1,TRBV5-1,15,TRBJ1-4,TGCGCCAGCAGCTTGGATGGGACAGGCATTGAAAAACTGTTTTTT,CASSLDGTGIEKLFF
-,-,TRBV6-5,13,TRBJ2-1,TGTGCCAGCAGCGGTACATGGACCGATGAGCAGTTCTTC,CASSGTWTDEQFF
-,TRBD1,TRBV10-3,12,TRBJ1-1,TGTGCCTCCGGGACAGCGAACACTGAAGCTTTCTTT,CASGTANTEAFF
-,-,TRBV25-1,15,TRBJ1-4,TGTGCCAGCAGTGGACTCATGGGACTCACTGAAAAACTGTTTTTT,CASSGLMGLTEKLFF
-,-,TRBV10-3,14,TRBJ2-2,TGTGCCATCAGTGAGGTAGATTTTGCCGGGGAGCTGTTTTTT,CAISEVDFAGELFF
once,-,TRBV3-1/TRBV3-2,16,TRBJ2-1,TGTGCCAGCAGCCAAGATCTCGGGACCTCAATCAACGAGCAGTTCTTC,CASSQDLGTSINEQFF
-,TRBD2,TRBV30,16,TRBJ2-2,TGTGCCTGGAGGCGGCGGGGGGGTGCGAACACCGGGGAGCTGTTTTTT,CAWRRRGGANTGELFF
-,-,TRBV19,14,TRBJ2-7,TGTGCCAGTAGTATTTCGGGTCAGTCCTACGAGCAGTACTTC,CASSISGQSYEQYF
-,-,TRBV18,14,TRBJ1-1,TGTGCCAGCTCACCACCGTCCTGGGGGACGGAAGCTTTCTTT,CASSPPSWGTEAFF
-,-,TRBV5-1,12,TRBJ2-3,TGCGCCAGCAGCTTGTTGGGAGATACGCAGTATTTT,CASSLLGDTQYF
-,-,TRBV29-1,12,TRBJ1-3,TGCAGCGTCATCGGGTCTGGAGGCACCATATATTTT,CSVIGSGGTIYF
once,-,TRBV12-3/TRBV12-4,12,TRBJ2-2,TGTGCCAGCAGTGGGGCCTCCGGGGAGCTGTTTTTT,CASSGASGELFF
-,-,TRBV4-1,16,TRBJ1-6,TGCGCCAGCAGCCAAGCTCGGGCAGGGATCAATTCACCCCTCCACTTT,CASSQARAGINSPLHF
-,-,TRBV15,13,TRBJ1-1,TGTGCCACCCGTCAGATACTGAACACTGAAGCTTTCTTT,CATRQILNTEAFF